The TCR beta chain described here comes from a study of shared clonotypes between healthy human individuals. Profiled with immunoSEQ multiplex PCR; TCRdb holds only in-frame clones, not every one. The sample shows roughly 2.4 million clones, 90% to 96% of them seen only once. The CDR3 is made up of 12 amino acids. Per germline, CDR1 SQVTM and CDR2 ANQGSEA. Trimming cost V 7 bases and J 5 bases, with 13 bases left between them. What was sequenced was naive CD4+ T cells sorted from blood. Subset indicated: CD45RA+ positively selected. This TCR was recovered from a man aged 18 to 30 in good health. The chain has TRBV29-1 and TRBJ2-3; possibly TRBD1 for D (7 bases). The CDR3 spells CSGNRGGDTQYF. For the CDR3, the DNA is TGCAGCGGAAACAGGGGAGGAGATACGCAGTATTTT.